The 10 T cell receptor beta chains presented below share a single source sample, sequenced in a study of shared clonotypes between healthy human individuals. Only in-frame clones appear in the TCRdb table, and some are missing; sequencing was by immunoSEQ multiplex PCR. The sample gives millions of clones, approximately 93% of which show up once; 0.3% to 0.4% is in the top ten. The specimen was naive CD4+ T cells from PBMCs. Subset: CD45RA+ positively selected. The receptor source for this set is a man between 18 and 29 years old in good health. Some clones in this sample may be carry-over from other donors' samples.

The CDR3 coding sequence is TGTGCCAGCAGCAAAGGGAGGTTCGAGCGGGGGTTCATTGGGCACTGCGAGCAGTACTTC. Protein product: CASSKGRFERGFIGHCEQYF. This chain uses TRBV21-1 with TRBJ2-7; the table names TRBD2, a call not compared with the DNA. TRBV21-1 is assigned pseudogene status. This CDR3 has 20 residues.

The chain carries TRBV6-5 and TRBJ2-1, with 11 bases lining up with TRBD1. This CDR3 has 16 amino acids. Germline loops: CDR1 MNHEY, CDR2 SVGAGI. V trimming: 2 bases; J trimming: 6 bases; junction bases outside the gene matches: 6. The CDR3 region has the DNA TGTGCCAGCAGTTACGGTTCCGGGACAGGGGGCAATGAGCAGTTCTTC. Translating gives CASSYGSGTGGNEQFF.

The CDR3 is CASSYFRNTGELFF. CDR3 nucleotide sequence: TGTGCCAGCAGTTACTTTCGGAACACCGGGGAGCTGTTTTTT. The V gene is TRBV6-5, the J gene TRBJ2-2; D is undetermined. Germline V CDR1 and CDR2: MNHEY, SVGAGI. V lost 1 base, J lost 1 base, and 4 bases lay in between. This CDR3 spans 14 amino acids.

The chain combines TRBV5-1 with TRBJ2-5, with D perhaps TRBD2 (7 bases). V lost 4 bases to trimming and J lost 5 bases, with 21 bases between them. Germline values: CDR1 SGHRS, CDR2 YFSETQ. The CDR3 is made up of 16 amino acids. In DNA form, the CDR3 reads TGCGCCAGCAGCATAGCACTTACGGGGGGCGCGGAGACCCAGTACTTC. This sequence encodes CASSIALTGGAETQYF.

Concerning this clone itself: The sample carries other DNA sequences with the same CDR3. The chain has TRBV5-6 and TRBJ1-1, with D unclear. The V end lost 0 bases, the J end lost 0 bases, and 0 bases lay between the germline ends. Germline CDR1 reads SGHDT; CDR2 reads YYEEEE. The CDR3 consists of 12 residues. The DNA for the CDR3 is TGTGCCAGCAGCTTGGTGAACACTGAAGCTTTCTTT. This sequence encodes CASSLVNTEAFF.

The chain joins TRBV5-4 to TRBJ2-7; D may be TRBD1 or TRBD2 (5 bases each). The CDR3 length is 16 residues. Trimming took off 4 bases at V and 4 bases at J, with 21 bases between the two ends. Per the germline V gene, CDR1 is SGHNT and CDR2 is YYREEE (reference sequence). This CDR3 reads CASSPGGSGRRYEQYF. CDR3 DNA sequence: TGTGCCAGCAGCCCTGGAGGATCGGGACGGAGGTACGAGCAGTACTTC.

The V gene is TRBV27, the J gene TRBJ2-1; D might be TRBD2 (6 bases). V was pared by 3 bases and J by 6 bases, with 12 bases between. This CDR3 has 14 residues. Germline-derived CDR1 and CDR2 are MNHEY and SMNVEV (reference sequence). The CDR3 sequence is CASSFGGKTNEQFF. DNA for the CDR3: TGTGCCAGCAGTTTTGGCGGGAAGACCAATGAGCAGTTCTTC.

The chain has TRBV4-3 and TRBJ2-1; either TRBD1 or TRBD2 may fit D (7 bases each). Germline-derived CDR1 and CDR2 are LGHNA and YSLEER. This CDR3 has 17 amino acids. Trimming removed 1 base from V and 4 bases from J, with 17 bases in between. The CDR3 loop is CASSQGQPGGVYNEQFF. The CDR3, as DNA: TGCGCCAGCAGCCAAGGCCAACCAGGGGGGGTTTACAATGAGCAGTTCTTC.

The chain is built from TRBV18 and TRBJ2-3, with 10 bases lining up with TRBD2. J gave up 5 bases and V 2 bases, and 16 bases lay outside the gene matches. Germline CDR1 KGHSH, CDR2 LQKENI. The CDR3 sequence is 19 residues long. CDR3 nucleotide sequence: TGTGCCAGCTCACCAACGATAAGCGGGAGGGCCTTGAGCGGAGATACGCAGTATTTT. This translates into CASSPTISGRALSGDTQYF.

The chain recombines TRBV11-2 with TRBJ1-4; 7 bases agree with TRBD1. Germline V gene lookup returns CDR1 SGHAT and CDR2 FQNNGV. This CDR3 has 16 amino acids. Trimming at V came to 5 bases and at J to 7 bases, leaving 13 bases not matched to a gene. CDR3: CASSPPGDRLPEKLFF. The DNA of the CDR3 is TGTGCCAGCAGCCCACCAGGGGACAGATTACCTGAAAAACTGTTTTTT.